The present T cell receptor (beta chain) was sequenced within a study of blood T cell repertoires in COVID-19. Trimming took 1 base from V and 5 from J; bases not matched to a gene: 5. Germline CDR1 reads SNHLY; CDR2 reads FYNNEI. This CDR3 is built from 15 residues. Assay: immunoSEQ multiplex PCR; the TCRdb copy retains only in-frame clones and omits some. The sample contains approximately 280,000 clones, approximately 83% of which appear only once. The source material was peripheral blood. The chain combines TRBV2 with TRBJ2-3; 8 bases are a match to TRBD1. This sequence was found in a woman aged 70 to 79 with acute or convalescent COVID-19. The CDR3 DNA reads TGTGCCAGCAGTGAAGGGACAGGGTACGGAGATACGCAGTATTTT. Amino acid sequence: CASSEGTGYGDTQYF.